One and the same sample provided the 4 T cell receptor beta chains below, sequenced in a study of patients and donors after allogeneic stem cell transplantation. TCRdb recomputed calls from the RT-PCR reads with MiXCR, one row per CDR3 protein. The sample yields about 100,000 distinct CDR3 sequences, roughly 37% seen once. The specimen was blood, either unsorted or a sorted T cell fraction (not recorded which). These receptor sequences come from a human donor who was either an allogeneic HSCT recipient or a stem cell or donor lymphocyte infusion donor (not recorded which). It is not recorded whose cells these are; they may come from a transplant donor.

Only a few counts were recorded for this clonotype. This chain joins TRBV20-1 and TRBJ2-1, with D uncertain. CDR1 is DFQATT, CDR2 SNEGSKA, per germline (reference sequence). The CDR3 has 12 residues. Trimming removed 5 bases at V and 2 bases at J, with 7 bases between. The CDR3 protein is CSASAAYNEQFF. DNA of the CDR3: TGCAGTGCTTCCGCCGCCTACAATGAGCAGTTCTTC.

The chain links TRBV11-2 to TRBJ2-2, with D possibly TRBD1 on 6 matching bases. Germline lookup yields CDR1 SGHAT and CDR2 FQNNGV. The CDR3 has 14 residues. V was clipped by 4 bases and J by 6 bases, with 12 bases between them. The CDR3, as DNA: TGTGCCAGCAGCTCCAGGGCAGGGGCCGGGGAGCTGTTTTTT. This encodes CASSSRAGAGELFF.

This clonotype was counted between two and nine times. The chain recombines TRBV7-8 with TRBJ1-1; TRBD1 aligns across 8 bases. This CDR3 spans 14 amino acids. V gave up 4 bases and J gave up 5 bases; unmatched junction bases: 6. Germline CDR1 and CDR2: SGHVS and FQNEAQ. In nucleotides, the CDR3 is TGTGCCAGCAGCTCGGCCGGGACAGGTACTGAAGCTTTCTTT. This encodes CASSSAGTGTEAFF.

This clonotype occurred many times. In DNA form, the CDR3 reads TGTGCCAGCAGTTACGAGGGGGAGGCAGAGACCCAGTACTTC. It codes for CASSYEGEAETQYF. The chain carries TRBV6-6 and TRBJ2-5; D is tentatively TRBD1 or TRBD2 (6 bases each). Looked up from germline, CDR1 is MNHNY and CDR2 is SVGAGI (reference sequence). Trimming took off 2 bases at V and 4 bases at J, with 11 bases between the two ends. There are 14 residues in the CDR3.